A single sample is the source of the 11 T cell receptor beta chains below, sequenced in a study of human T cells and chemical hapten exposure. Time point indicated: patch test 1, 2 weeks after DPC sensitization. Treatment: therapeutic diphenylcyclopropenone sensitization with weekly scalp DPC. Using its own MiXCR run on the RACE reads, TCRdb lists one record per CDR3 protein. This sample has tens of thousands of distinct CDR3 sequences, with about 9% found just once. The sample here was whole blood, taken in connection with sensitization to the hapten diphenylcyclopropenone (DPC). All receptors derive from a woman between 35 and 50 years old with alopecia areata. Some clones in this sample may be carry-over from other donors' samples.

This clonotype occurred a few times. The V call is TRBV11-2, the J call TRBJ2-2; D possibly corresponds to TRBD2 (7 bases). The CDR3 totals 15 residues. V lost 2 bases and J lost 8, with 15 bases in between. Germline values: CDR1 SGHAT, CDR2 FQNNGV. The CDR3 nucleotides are TGTGCCAGCAGCTTAAAACGGGGGGCCCTGGGGGAGCTGTTTTTT. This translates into CASSLKRGALGELFF.

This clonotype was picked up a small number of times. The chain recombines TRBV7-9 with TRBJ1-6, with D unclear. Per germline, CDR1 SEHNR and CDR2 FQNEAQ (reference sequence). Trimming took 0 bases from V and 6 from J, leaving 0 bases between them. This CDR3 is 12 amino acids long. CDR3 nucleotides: TGTGCCAGCAGCTTAGCTAATTCACCCCTCCACTTT. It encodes CASSLANSPLHF.

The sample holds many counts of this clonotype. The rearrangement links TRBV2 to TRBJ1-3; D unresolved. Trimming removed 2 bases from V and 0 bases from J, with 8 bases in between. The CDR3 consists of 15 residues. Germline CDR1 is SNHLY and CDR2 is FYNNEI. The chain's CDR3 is CASSENTASGNTIYF. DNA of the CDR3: TGTGCCAGCAGTGAAAATACGGCCTCTGGAAACACCATATATTTT.

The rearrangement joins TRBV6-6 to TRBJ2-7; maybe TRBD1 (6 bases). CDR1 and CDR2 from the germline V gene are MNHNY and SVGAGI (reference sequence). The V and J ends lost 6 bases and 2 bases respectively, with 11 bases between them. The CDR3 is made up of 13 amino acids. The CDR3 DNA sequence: TGTGCCAGCAGCCAACAGGGCGCCTACGAGCAGTACTTC. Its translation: CASSQQGAYEQYF.

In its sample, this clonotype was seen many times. CDR3 loop: CSARDLADTQYF. The CDR3 DNA reads TGCAGTGCTAGAGATCTGGCAGATACGCAGTATTTT. The chain joins TRBV20-1 to TRBJ2-3; D unclear. Looked up from germline, CDR1 is DFQATT and CDR2 is SNEGSKA (reference sequence). Trimming removed 0 bases from V and 4 bases from J, with 5 bases in between. The CDR3 has 12 amino acids.

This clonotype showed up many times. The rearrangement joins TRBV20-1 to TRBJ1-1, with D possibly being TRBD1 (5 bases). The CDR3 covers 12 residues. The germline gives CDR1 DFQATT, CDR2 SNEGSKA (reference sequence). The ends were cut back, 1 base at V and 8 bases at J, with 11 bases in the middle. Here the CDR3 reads CSARAGGVEAFF. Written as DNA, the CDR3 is TGCAGTGCTAGAGCGGGGGGGGTAGAAGCTTTCTTT.

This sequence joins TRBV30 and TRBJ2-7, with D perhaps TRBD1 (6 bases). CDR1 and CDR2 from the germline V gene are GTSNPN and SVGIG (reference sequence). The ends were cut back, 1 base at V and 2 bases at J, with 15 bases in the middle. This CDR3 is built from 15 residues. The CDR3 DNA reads TGTGCCTGGAGTGACCCACTACAGGGAACCTACGAGCAGTACTTC. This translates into CAWSDPLQGTYEQYF.

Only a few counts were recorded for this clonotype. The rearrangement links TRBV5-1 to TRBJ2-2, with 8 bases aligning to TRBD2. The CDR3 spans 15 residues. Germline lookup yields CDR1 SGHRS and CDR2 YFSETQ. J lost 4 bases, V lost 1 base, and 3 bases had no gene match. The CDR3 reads CASSLPSGGTGELFF. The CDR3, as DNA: TGCGCCAGCAGCTTGCCCAGCGGGGGCACCGGGGAGCTGTTTTTT.

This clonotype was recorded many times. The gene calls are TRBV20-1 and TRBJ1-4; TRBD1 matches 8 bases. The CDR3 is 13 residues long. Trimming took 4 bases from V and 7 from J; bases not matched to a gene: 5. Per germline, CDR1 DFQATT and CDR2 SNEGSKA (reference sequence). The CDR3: CSATRGRGEKLFF. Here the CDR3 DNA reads TGCAGTGCTACCAGGGGGCGCGGTGAAAAACTGTTTTTT.

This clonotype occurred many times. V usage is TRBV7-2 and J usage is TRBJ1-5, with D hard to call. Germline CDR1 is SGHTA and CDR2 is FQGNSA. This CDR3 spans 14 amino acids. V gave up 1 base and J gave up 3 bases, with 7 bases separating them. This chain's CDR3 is CASSLGDTNQPQHF. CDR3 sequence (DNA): TGTGCCAGCAGCTTAGGAGACACCAATCAGCCCCAGCATTTT.

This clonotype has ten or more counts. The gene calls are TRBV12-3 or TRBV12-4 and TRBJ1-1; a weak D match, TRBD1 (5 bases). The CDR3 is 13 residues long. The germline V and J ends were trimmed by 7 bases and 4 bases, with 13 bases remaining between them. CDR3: CASIRGGFTEAFF. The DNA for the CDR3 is TGTGCCAGCATCCGGGGCGGGTTCACTGAAGCTTTCTTT.